One sample yielded the 25 T cell receptor beta chains listed below, sequenced in a study of sequential checkpoint blockade in melanoma. Specified treatment: randomized to nivolumab then ipilimumab (arm A) or the reverse (arm B). TCRdb's copy holds only in-frame clones and misses some; the assay was immunoSEQ multiplex PCR. The table shows 25,000 to 35,000 clones, with more than 60% occurring only once. Here the sequenced sample was CD8+ T cells sorted from blood (inferred from file names), taken from a patient given nivolumab and ipilimumab in sequence. The receptors were sampled from a human donor with melanoma.

The DNA of the CDR3 is TGTGCCAGCAGTGAAGCGCGGGCAGGGGAGACCTACGAGCAGTACTTC. Amino acids: CASSEARAGETYEQYF. V and J are TRBV2 and TRBJ2-7; TRBD1 is a possible D gene (6 bases). V shed 0 bases and J shed 2 bases, with 14 bases lying between them. Germline CDR1 and CDR2: SNHLY and FYNNEI. This CDR3 has 16 amino acids.

V is TRBV4-3 and J is TRBJ2-7, with 7 nucleotides matching TRBD1. CDR3 length: 17 residues. Germline V gives CDR1 LGHNA, CDR2 YSLEER. Trimming took 0 bases from V and 2 from J; bases not matched to a gene: 10. CDR3 amino acids: CASSQEVTGEGTYEQYF. The CDR3 nucleotides are TGCGCCAGCAGCCAAGAAGTCACAGGGGAAGGGACCTACGAGCAGTACTTC.

This chain connects TRBV27 to TRBJ2-7, with TRBD1 matching 7 bases. CDR3 length equals 11 residues. The V gene's germline CDR1 is MNHEY and CDR2 SMNVEV (reference sequence). V trimming: 6 bases; J trimming: 4 bases; junction bases outside the gene matches: 0. CDR3 amino acids: CASRTGYEQYF. The CDR3 bases are TGTGCCAGCAGGACAGGGTACGAGCAGTACTTC.

Note on this clone: Different DNA sequences within this sample yield the same CDR3. The gene calls are TRBV28 and TRBJ2-7; perhaps TRBD1 as D (6 bases). Trimming stripped 3 bases from V and 0 bases from J, with 9 bases between. Germline V gives CDR1 MDHEN, CDR2 SYDVKM. CDR3 length: 14 amino acids. CDR3 nucleotide sequence: TGTGCCAGCAGTTTGCAGGGGCGCTCCTACGAGCAGTACTTC. Encoded protein: CASSLQGRSYEQYF.

The gene calls are TRBV19 and TRBJ2-5, with D possibly matching TRBD1 (5 bases). The J call may be in error: the DNA end matches TRBJ2-7 better. Looked up from germline, CDR1 is LNHDA and CDR2 is SQIVND (reference sequence). The CDR3 runs 13 residues. Here the CDR3 DNA reads TGTGCCAGTAGTTGGGGCACCCTCGGCGAGCAGTACTTC. Protein sequence: CASSWGTLGEQYF.

The chain joins TRBV25-1 to TRBJ1-2; D remains unclear. Per the germline V gene, CDR1 is MGHDK and CDR2 is SYGVNS. The CDR3 runs to 13 residues. V was cut by 7 bases and J by 4 bases, with 13 bases left in between. CDR3 sequence (DNA): TGTGCCAGCAATTCAGGCTCCCTCTATGGCTACACCTTC. This encodes CASNSGSLYGYTF.

This sequence joins TRBV6-5 and TRBJ2-5; 7 bases are shared with TRBD2. The better agreement between TRBJ2-7 and the DNA end casts doubt on the J call. CDR1 MNHEY and CDR2 SVGAGI come from the germline V gene. CDR3 length equals 14 residues. The CDR3: CASSYGASGYEQYF. CDR3 nucleotide sequence: TGTGCCAGCAGTTACGGGGCTAGCGGCTACGAGCAGTACTTC.

The chain employs TRBV5-6 and TRBJ1-1; TRBD1 might be the D (6 bases). Germline values: CDR1 SGHDT, CDR2 YYEEEE. The CDR3 consists of 14 residues. V shed 7 bases and J shed 3 bases, with 16 bases lying between them. In DNA, the CDR3 is TGTGCCAGCCTCTTGGGGCAGGGGCACACTGAAGCTTTCTTT. Translation: CASLLGQGHTEAFF.

This chain links TRBV2 with TRBJ1-1; perhaps TRBD1 as D (5 bases). The CDR3 is made up of 16 amino acids. The germline V gene encodes CDR1 SNHLY and CDR2 FYNNEI. Trimming shortened V by 6 bases and J by 4 bases, and 21 bases separated the two germline ends. The CDR3 sequence is CASREKTTEKFTEAFF. CDR3 in DNA: TGTGCCAGCAGGGAAAAAACGACAGAAAAGTTCACTGAAGCTTTCTTT.

J is TRBJ2-4 and V is TRBV7-3, with D maybe TRBD1 (5 bases). From germline, CDR1 is SGHTA and CDR2 FQGTGA. Trimming pared 0 bases from V and 4 bases from J, leaving 16 bases between. CDR3 length equals 17 residues. In DNA, the CDR3 is TGTGCCAGCAGCTTAACCTCTCCAGGGTATAGGAAAAACATTCAGTACTTC. Translated: CASSLTSPGYRKNIQYF. Drawing the rest from reference TRBV7-3 and TRBJ2-4, the complete variable domain is GAGVSQTPSNKVTEKGKYVELRCDPISGHTALYWYRQSLGQGPEFLIYFQGTGAADDSGLPNDRFFAVRPEGSVSTLKIQRTERGDSAVYLCASSLTSPGYRKNIQYFGAGTRLSVL.

The chain couples TRBV10-3 to TRBJ2-7, with 11 bases fitting TRBD1. Germline V lookup: CDR1 ENHRY, CDR2 SYGVKD. After removal of 11 bases from V and 2 bases from J, the junction contained 2 bases not matched to a gene. The CDR3 runs 12 residues. Here the CDR3 DNA reads TGTGCCGGGGGACAGGGGGCCTACGAGCAGTACTTC. Amino acids: CAGGQGAYEQYF.

The DNA of the CDR3 is TGTGCCAGTAGTATAGGAGGGAACTATGGCTACACCTTC. Its protein product is CASSIGGNYGYTF. The rearrangement joins TRBV19 to TRBJ1-2, with D uncertain. Trimming removed 1 base from V and 2 bases from J, with 5 bases in between. This CDR3 is 13 amino acids long. Germline loops: CDR1 LNHDA, CDR2 SQIVND (reference sequence).

This clone appeared a single time. The genes are TRBV7-3 and TRBJ2-7, with 14 nucleotides matching TRBD2. Germline V lookup: CDR1 SGHTA, CDR2 FQGTGA. CDR3 size: 21 residues. V lost 2 bases to trimming and J lost 1 base; unmatched junction nucleotides: 16. DNA for the CDR3: TGTGCCAGCAGCTTATGGGGGCCGGGACTAGCGGGAGCGGGTCCTTCCTACGAGCAGTACTTC. This translates into CASSLWGPGLAGAGPSYEQYF.

This clone showed up just a few times. V gene TRBV9 combines with J gene TRBJ2-5, with 11 positions matching TRBD2. Germline V gene data show CDR1 as SGDLS and CDR2 as YYNGEE. CDR3 length: 14 residues. J lost 5 bases, V lost 3 bases, and 3 bases had no gene match. CDR3 DNA sequence: TGTGCCAGCAGCGCGACTAGCGGGGCTGAGACCCAGTACTTC. Translated, it gives CASSATSGAETQYF.

This chain joins TRBV27 and TRBJ2-1; no clear D gene. The CDR3 covers 17 residues. V gave up 5 bases and J gave up 2 bases, with 19 bases separating them. Germline V lookup: CDR1 MNHEY, CDR2 SMNVEV (reference sequence). CDR3 amino acids: CASSRTLVAVAYNEQFF. The CDR3 nucleotides read TGTGCCAGCAGTCGTACCCTGGTGGCGGTAGCCTACAATGAGCAGTTCTTC.

Comment on this clone: Other nucleotide sequences in the sample specify the same CDR3. V and J are TRBV5-4 and TRBJ2-7, with D perhaps TRBD1 (5 bases). The CDR3 consists of 14 residues. V lost 2 bases, J lost 1 base, and 10 bases lay in between. Germline loops: CDR1 SGHNT, CDR2 YYREEE (reference sequence). CDR3 in DNA: TGTGCCAGCAGCTTTGGTCAGGGATCCTACGAGCAGTACTTC. It encodes CASSFGQGSYEQYF. Using reference TRBV5-4 and TRBJ2-7 for the parts outside the CDR3, the full variable domain is ETGVTQSPTHLIKTRGQQVTLRCSSQSGHNTVSWYQQALGQGPQFIFQYYREEENGRGNFPPRFSGLQFPNYSSELNVNALELDDSALYLCASSFGQGSYEQYFGPGTRLTVT.

This rearrangement joins TRBV25-1 to TRBJ2-2, with TRBD1 as a possible D gene (7 bases). Trimming removed 2 bases at V and 5 bases at J, with 12 bases between. The CDR3 sequence is 15 residues long. CDR1 is MGHDK and CDR2 is SYGVNS in the germline V gene. The CDR3 coding sequence is TGTGCCAGCAGTGAACGGAGGGGGCGAACCGGGGAGCTGTTTTTT. The encoded protein is CASSERRGRTGELFF.

Worth noting for this clone: A far larger clone is off by one base, so a read error is likely. The V call is TRBV13, the J call TRBJ2-7; D is ambiguous. Trimming left V 5 bases short and J 0 bases short, with 2 bases between. The germline gives CDR1 PRHDT, CDR2 FYEKMQ (reference sequence). This CDR3 spans 11 amino acids. The CDR3 here is CASSLSYEQYF. CDR3 coding DNA: TGTGCCAGCAGCCTCTCCTACGAGCAGTACTTC.

This clone was observed once. The V call is TRBV11-1, the J call TRBJ1-1, with D hard to call. Germline CDR1 SGHAT, CDR2 FQDESV (reference sequence). This CDR3 has 15 residues. V gave up 8 bases and J gave up 0 bases, with 16 bases separating them. This chain's CDR3 is CASSHWASLNTEAFF. DNA of the CDR3: TGTGCCAGCTCACACTGGGCCTCTTTGAACACTGAAGCTTTCTTT.

Comments on this clone: An end of the junction differs from the germline gene, which may be a read error. V is TRBV4-3 and J is TRBJ2-1, with 7 bases aligning to TRBD2. Germline V gene lookup returns CDR1 LGHNA and CDR2 YSLEER. This CDR3 contains 15 residues. The CDR3 reads CASSQAGDTYHEQFF. The CDR3 bases are TGCGCCAGCAGCCAGGCGGGGGATACCTACCATGAGCAGTTCTTC.

V and J are TRBV19 and TRBJ2-7; possible D gene TRBD2, 6 bases. V was pared by 5 bases and J by 6 bases, with 14 bases between. Germline V lookup: CDR1 LNHDA, CDR2 SQIVND (reference sequence). CDR3 length: 13 amino acids. The CDR3 spells CASSAWAGREQYF. CDR3 DNA sequence: TGTGCCAGTAGTGCCTGGGCGGGGCGCGAGCAGTACTTC.

This clone was seen a few times. The V and J genes are TRBV7-3 and TRBJ2-1, with D tentatively TRBD2 (6 bases). The CDR3 length is 13 residues. Trimming took off 1 base at V and 6 bases at J, with 7 bases between the two ends. Germline lookup yields CDR1 SGHTA and CDR2 FQGTGA. CDR3 DNA: TGTGCCAGCAGCTTAAGGGGGGTCAATGAGCAGTTCTTC. Its protein product is CASSLRGVNEQFF.

The sample holds one count of this clone. V gene TRBV6-5 combines with J gene TRBJ1-4; 9 bases fit TRBD1. The CDR3 loop spans 16 amino acids. V was pared by 2 bases and J by 7 bases, with 8 bases of the junction left unmatched. Germline CDR1 reads MNHEY; CDR2 reads SVGAGI. Written as DNA, the CDR3 is TGTGCCAGCAGTTACCAGACAGGGGGAGGTGGTGAAAAACTGTTTTTT. Its translation is CASSYQTGGGGEKLFF.

The V call is TRBV7-6, the J call TRBJ1-1; the D gene is possibly TRBD1 (5 bases). CDR1 is SGHVS, CDR2 FNYEAQ, per germline. The CDR3 has 14 residues. V was shortened by 4 bases and J by 5 bases, with 14 bases between the two germline ends. As DNA, the CDR3 is TGTGCCAGCAGCTCCAGGGCGGGGGGGACTGAAGCTTTCTTT. Amino acid sequence: CASSSRAGGTEAFF.

The V gene is TRBV11-2, the J gene TRBJ1-2; 8 bases are a match to TRBD1. This CDR3 has 12 amino acids. Trimming took 8 bases from V and 4 from J; bases not matched to a gene: 3. Looked up from germline, CDR1 is SGHAT and CDR2 is FQNNGV. The DNA for the CDR3 is TGTGCCAGCGGTGGGACAGGCTATGGCTACACCTTC. Protein sequence: CASGGTGYGYTF.